This T cell receptor beta chain appears in the sequencing data of a study of multiple sclerosis patients with progressive multifocal leukoencephalopathy. TCRdb's table, derived via immunoSEQ multiplex PCR, lists solely in-frame clones and lacks some. The top ten hold 3% to 3.5% of the sample, which has some 31,000 clones, about 88% seen once. This CDR3 contains 12 residues. Trimming removed 3 bases from V and 12 bases from J, with 14 bases in between. Germline loops: CDR1 LNHDA, CDR2 SQIVND (reference sequence). As to time point: time of PML onset. Of note for this clone: Its antigen is not known.

Study results and limitations: Most PML patients had lower entropy, suggesting less diverse TRB repertoires. Whether JC virus or general immunocompromise explains the findings remained unclear.

The V and J genes are TRBV19 and TRBJ1-1; a weak D match, TRBD1 (5 bases). Here the sequenced sample was PBMCs, taken from a patient treated with natalizumab. The source is a human donor with progressive multifocal leukoencephalopathy. The CDR3 sequence is CASSIGQGISFF. In DNA, the CDR3 is TGTGCCAGTAGTATTGGGCAGGGAATCTCTTTCTTT.